These 10 T cell receptor beta chains share one sample of origin, sequenced in a study of blood T cells in healthy people across ages. The authors ran a second PCR of roughly 6 to 12 cycles using a sample-barcoded 5' primer and a J-beta primer mix. In TCRdb, the 5' RACE reads were re-called with MiXCR into one record per CDR3 protein. The table has 950,000 to 1,200,000 distinct CDR3 sequences, 35% to 45% seen once. Sequences were obtained from blood. Every receptor here comes from a young man in good health.

The V and J genes are TRBV9 and TRBJ2-5; D is uncertain. This CDR3 is 14 amino acids long. V dropped 4 bases and J dropped 2 bases, with 12 bases sitting between them. CDR1 and CDR2 from the germline V gene are SGDLS and YYNGEE. The CDR3 sequence: CASSRGRRQETQYF. The CDR3 nucleotides read TGTGCCAGCAGCAGAGGACGGAGACAAGAGACCCAGTACTTC.

The CDR3 is CSASGDPAILTEAFF. CDR3 sequence (DNA): TGCAGTGCTTCAGGGGACCCAGCTATCCTTACTGAAGCTTTCTTT. The rearrangement links TRBV20-1 to TRBJ1-1, with D possibly TRBD1 on 6 matching bases. CDR3 size: 15 residues. The V end was cut by 5 bases, the J end by 5 bases, with 21 bases between. Per germline, CDR1 DFQATT and CDR2 SNEGSKA (reference sequence).

A note on this clonotype: Just one base apart from a much larger clone, this may be a read error. This chain connects TRBV3-1 to TRBJ2-3, with 7 bases fitting TRBD1. The CDR3 covers 14 residues. The germline V gene has CDR1 LGHDT and CDR2 YNNKEL (reference sequence). CDR3 in amino acids: CTSSPRQGPDTQYF. In DNA form, the CDR3 reads TGTACCAGCAGCCCACGACAGGGACCAGATACGCAGTATTTT.

This clonotype was seen a few times. The chain carries TRBV20-1 and TRBJ2-1; maybe TRBD1 (5 bases). This CDR3 comprises 10 residues. V was shortened by 7 bases and J by 8 bases, with 9 bases between the two germline ends. Germline V gene data show CDR1 as DFQATT and CDR2 as SNEGSKA (reference sequence). This chain's CDR3 is CSGRGDEQFF. Here the CDR3 DNA reads TGCAGTGGAAGGGGCGATGAGCAGTTCTTC.

This sequence joins TRBV6-2 or TRBV6-3 and TRBJ1-2; 8 bases are a match to TRBD1. Trimming at V came to 3 bases and at J to 4 bases, leaving 7 bases not matched to a gene. This CDR3 spans 15 amino acids. Germline values: CDR1 MNHEY, CDR2 SVGEGT. CDR3 loop: CASSYTGQGPYGYTF. CDR3 in DNA: TGTGCCAGCAGTTATACCGGACAGGGACCCTATGGCTACACCTTC.

J is TRBJ2-1 and V is TRBV7-9; 7 nucleotides align to TRBD2. This CDR3 spans 16 amino acids. With 5 bases clipped from V and 5 bases from J, the junction kept 12 bases outside the gene matches. Germline values: CDR1 SEHNR, CDR2 FQNEAQ (reference sequence). The CDR3: CASSPRERGRNNEQFF. In DNA, the CDR3 is TGTGCCAGCAGCCCTAGGGAGCGGGGAAGAAACAATGAGCAGTTCTTC.

The sample holds a few counts of this clonotype. The V gene is TRBV28, the J gene TRBJ1-5; weak D call: TRBD1 (6 bases). Germline lookup yields CDR1 MDHEN and CDR2 SYDVKM. The CDR3 has 16 residues. The V end lost 4 bases, the J end lost 4 bases, and 17 bases lay between the germline ends. CDR3: CASSWPGTPTNQPQHF. DNA of the CDR3: TGTGCCAGCAGTTGGCCCGGGACACCGACTAATCAGCCCCAGCATTTT.

The chain uses TRBV28 and TRBJ1-1; D is unresolved. The CDR3 length is 15 residues. Trimming shortened V by 5 bases and J by 4 bases, and 17 bases separated the two germline ends. Germline-derived CDR1 and CDR2 are MDHEN and SYDVKM. The CDR3 protein is CASSTREPLSTEAFF. Here the CDR3 DNA reads TGTGCCAGCAGTACGAGGGAGCCCCTTTCCACTGAAGCTTTCTTT. Filled out from reference TRBV28 and TRBJ1-1, the complete variable domain reads DVKVTQSSRYLVKRTGEKVFLECVQDMDHENMFWYRQDPGLGLRLIYFSYDVKMKEKGDIPEGYSVSREKKERFSLILESASTNQTSMYLCASSTREPLSTEAFFGQGTRLTVV.

The CDR3 loop reads CASSRRGDYGYTF. DNA for the CDR3: TGTGCCAGCAGCAGACGAGGGGACTATGGCTACACCTTC. The chain is built from TRBV6-2 or TRBV6-3 and TRBJ1-2, with D perhaps matching TRBD1 (5 bases). This CDR3 contains 13 residues. The V gene lost 6 bases and the J gene lost 3 bases, with 11 bases spanning the gap. Germline CDR1 is MNHEY and CDR2 is SVGEGT.

The CDR3 loop is CASSSQGQQYYEQYF. CDR3 sequence (DNA): TGTGCCAGCAGTTCCCAGGGCCAACAATACTACGAGCAGTACTTC. The chain employs TRBV12-3 or TRBV12-4 and TRBJ2-7; D is possibly TRBD1 (5 bases). The V gene lost 4 bases and the J gene lost 3 bases, with 16 bases spanning the gap. CDR3 length: 15 residues.